The sample holds many counts of the clone carrying this TCR beta chain. These data belong to a study of early T cells in non-severe SARS-CoV-2 infection. TCRdb re-called the 5' RACE reads through MiXCR, storing one row per CDR3 protein. The sample consists of over 15,000 distinct CDR3 sequences, 5% to 6% of them appearing once. Germline V gives CDR1 SGHNT, CDR2 YYREEE (reference sequence). CDR3 length: 15 residues. Trimming pared 5 bases from V and 2 bases from J, leaving 16 bases between. This specimen was whole blood, taken at baseline. This TCR was sampled from an adult who was a healthcare worker with PCR-confirmed SARS-CoV-2 infection or an uninfected control (not recorded which). The chain has TRBV5-4 and TRBJ1-2; tentative D call: TRBD1 (5 bases). The CDR3 sequence is CASRGGTQLNYGYTF. Written as DNA, the CDR3 is TGTGCCAGCAGGGGGGGGACTCAACTAAACTATGGCTACACCTTC.